These 12 T cell receptor beta chains came from one sample sequenced in a study of Graves' ophthalmopathy and Graves' hyperthyroidism. CDR3 regions of TCR beta were amplified from RNA transcripts. RT-PCR was first run with HTBI primers, then multiplex PCR in a second round. TCRdb independently ran MiXCR on the multiplex PCR reads; one entry per CDR3 protein. The sample includes about 240,000 distinct CDR3 sequences, less than 55% of them seen just once. The sequencing sample was made of peripheral blood. All receptors come from an adult man with Graves' ophthalmopathy.

The rearrangement uses TRBV19 and TRBJ2-7; D might be TRBD1 or TRBD2, each matching 5 bases. CDR1 LNHDA and CDR2 SQIVND come from the germline V gene (reference sequence). This CDR3 has 14 amino acids. Trimming stripped 4 bases from V and 3 bases from J, with 13 bases between. The DNA of the CDR3 is TGTGCCAGTAGTAAGGGACGGATTGACTACGAGCAGTACTTC. As protein: CASSKGRIDYEQYF.

The sample holds a few counts of this clonotype. The chain uses TRBV20-1 and TRBJ1-5, with 9 bases lining up with TRBD1. This CDR3 region has 14 residues. The ends lost 5 bases at V and 6 bases at J; junction bases unmatched: 8. The germline V gene encodes CDR1 DFQATT and CDR2 SNEGSKA (reference sequence). The CDR3 here is CSAGAGTGFQPQHF. CDR3 nucleotides: TGCAGTGCTGGGGCCGGGACAGGGTTTCAGCCCCAGCATTTT.

This clonotype has only a few counts. The J gene is TRBJ1-5, the V gene TRBV20-1, with D perhaps TRBD1 (6 bases). The V gene lost 5 bases and the J gene lost 4 bases, with 15 bases spanning the gap. Per germline, CDR1 DFQATT and CDR2 SNEGSKA (reference sequence). The CDR3 extends over 14 amino acids. The CDR3 spells CSAQPRDINQPQHF. The CDR3, as DNA: TGCAGTGCTCAACCCCGGGACATTAATCAGCCCCAGCATTTT.

This clonotype was recorded only once. This sequence joins TRBV30 and TRBJ1-4, with D tentatively TRBD1 (5 bases). V was pared by 5 bases and J by 8 bases, with 15 bases between. The germline CDR1 and CDR2 sequences are GTSNPN and SVGIG (reference sequence). The CDR3 is made up of 13 amino acids. For the CDR3, the DNA is TGTGCCTGGTCCTCCAGAGGGGAGGAAAAACTGTTTTTT. Translation gives CAWSSRGEEKLFF.

With regard to this clonotype: The junction differs from germline at one of its ends, possibly a read error. The rearrangement joins TRBV10-3 to TRBJ2-2, with TRBD2 as a possible D gene (5 bases). CDR1 is ENHRY, CDR2 SYGVKD, per germline. This CDR3 comprises 17 residues. For the CDR3, the DNA is TGTGCCATCAGTGAGCCCCTGATCGACGGGAACACCGGGGAGCCGTTTTTT. Translating gives CAISEPLIDGNTGEPFF.

The V call is TRBV7-2, the J call TRBJ2-6, with D tentatively TRBD1 (6 bases). The V and J ends lost 6 bases and 0 bases respectively, with 15 bases between them. The CDR3 is 17 amino acids. The germline V gene has CDR1 SGHTA and CDR2 FQGNSA. The CDR3 coding sequence is TGTGCCAGCAGACCACCGGGACACTTCTCTGGGGCCAACGTCCTGACTTTC. Protein: CASRPPGHFSGANVLTF.

In this sample, this clonotype turned up many times. This rearrangement joins TRBV7-9 to TRBJ1-6; no definite D call. The CDR3 runs to 15 residues. V was shortened by 5 bases and J by 9 bases, with 17 bases between the two germline ends. Looked up from germline, CDR1 is SEHNR and CDR2 is FQNEAQ (reference sequence). This CDR3 reads CASSPDGSAGSPLHF. For the CDR3, the DNA is TGTGCCAGCAGCCCGGACGGTTCAGCCGGTTCACCCCTCCACTTT.

The CDR3 sequence is CASFRLAGFYEQYF. CDR3 in DNA: TGTGCCAGCTTTCGACTAGCGGGGTTCTACGAGCAGTACTTC. The chain carries TRBV2 and TRBJ2-7; 11 bases are a match to TRBD2. CDR1 and CDR2 from the germline V gene are SNHLY and FYNNEI. The CDR3 loop spans 14 amino acids. Germline trimming cut 8 bases from V and 3 bases from J; bases unmatched to any gene: 6.

The gene calls are TRBV13 and TRBJ2-5; TRBD2 might be the D (6 bases). This CDR3 spans 15 amino acids. Per germline, CDR1 PRHDT and CDR2 FYEKMQ (reference sequence). Deletions cut 5 bases from V and 4 bases from J, with 17 bases between. CDR3 region: CASSPWGDGVETQYF. The CDR3 region has the DNA TGTGCCAGCAGCCCCTGGGGGGACGGGGTAGAGACCCAGTACTTC.

This clonotype was detected many times. The chain carries TRBV25-1 and TRBJ1-4; no reliable D call. Germline V gene sequence: CDR1 MGHDK, CDR2 SYGVNS. V was shortened by 2 bases and J by 10 bases, with 5 bases between the two germline ends. This CDR3 has 11 residues. CDR3 bases: TGTGCCAGCAGTGAACTAAGAAAACTGTTTTTT. This gives the protein CASSELRKLFF.

The V call is TRBV7-2, the J call TRBJ2-7; D unresolved. CDR1 and CDR2 from the germline V gene are SGHTA and FQGNSA. Trimming stripped 2 bases from V and 5 bases from J, with 10 bases between. The CDR3 sequence is 13 residues long. The CDR3 DNA sequence: TGTGCCAGCAGCTTAAAAGGTTACCACGAGCAGTACTTC. It is translated as CASSLKGYHEQYF.

The rearrangement uses TRBV10-3 and TRBJ2-7; 7 nucleotides agree with TRBD1. The CDR3 has 17 residues. Germline CDR1 and CDR2: ENHRY and SYGVKD. The V gene end was trimmed by 0 bases and the J gene end by 5 bases; junction bases not matched to a gene: 13. CDR3 nucleotide sequence: TGTGCCATCAGTGAGTCGGTGGCGGTTACAGGGGATAACGAGCAGTACTTC. This codes for CAISESVAVTGDNEQYF.